What follows is one TCR beta chain and its context. As yet, its antigen is unknown. Clones were read by immunoSEQ multiplex PCR, and TCRdb kept only the in-frame ones, dropping some. The table records 900,000 to 1,200,000 clones, approximately 80% of them present only once. This entry belongs to a study of shared clonotypes between healthy human individuals. General study results and limits: On the whole, naive subsets had larger estimated richness than memory subsets had.

Trimming shortened V by 3 bases and J by 5 bases, and 13 bases separated the two germline ends. CDR1 is KGHSH, CDR2 LQKENI, per germline. The CDR3 is 14 residues long. The receptor was derived from a man younger than 35 in good health. Some clones in this sample may be carry-over from other donors' samples. J is TRBJ2-5 and V is TRBV18, with D perhaps TRBD1 or TRBD2 (5 bases each). Sequencing used memory CD4+ T cells from PBMCs. Sample subset: CD45RA-negative fraction. For the CDR3, the DNA is TGTGCCAGCTCACCGTATAGGGGCGGGGAGACCCAGTACTTC. Translation gives CASSPYRGGETQYF. Full variable domain (missing parts from reference TRBV18 and TRBJ2-5): NAGVMQNPRHLVRRRGQEARLRCSPMKGHSHVYWYRQLPEEGLKFMVYLQKENIIDESGMPKERFSAEFPKEGPSILRIQQVVRGDSAAYFCASSPYRGGETQYFGPGTRLLVL.